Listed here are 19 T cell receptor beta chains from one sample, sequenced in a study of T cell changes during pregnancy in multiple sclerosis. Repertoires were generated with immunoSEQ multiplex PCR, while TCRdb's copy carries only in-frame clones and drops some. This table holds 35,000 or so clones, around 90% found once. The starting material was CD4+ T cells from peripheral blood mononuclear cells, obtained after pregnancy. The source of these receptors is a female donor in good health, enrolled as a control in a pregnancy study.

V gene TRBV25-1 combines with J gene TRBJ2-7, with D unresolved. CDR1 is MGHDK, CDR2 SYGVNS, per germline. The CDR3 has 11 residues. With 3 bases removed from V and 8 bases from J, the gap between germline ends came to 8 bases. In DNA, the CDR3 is TGTGCCAGCAGTGACGAGGTGAAGCAGTACTTC. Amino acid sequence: CASSDEVKQYF.

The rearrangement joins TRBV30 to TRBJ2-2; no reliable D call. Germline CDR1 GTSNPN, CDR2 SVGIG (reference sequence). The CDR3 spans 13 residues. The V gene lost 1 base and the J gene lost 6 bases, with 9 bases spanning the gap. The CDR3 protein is CAWSASGAGELFF. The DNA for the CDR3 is TGTGCCTGGAGTGCGAGTGGAGCCGGGGAGCTGTTTTTT.

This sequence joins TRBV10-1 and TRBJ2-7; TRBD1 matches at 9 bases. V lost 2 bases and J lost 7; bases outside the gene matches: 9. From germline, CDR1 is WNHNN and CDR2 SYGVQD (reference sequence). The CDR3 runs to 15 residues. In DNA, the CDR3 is TGCGCCAGCAGTGAGGCGGGACAGGGACGTCGGGAGCAGTACTTC. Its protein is CASSEAGQGRREQYF.

The CDR3 here is CASSGSSRGSYNEQFF. The CDR3 region has the DNA TGTGCCAGCAGTGGCTCATCTCGGGGCTCCTACAATGAGCAGTTCTTC. The chain combines TRBV6-4 with TRBJ2-1; D might be TRBD2 (5 bases). V dropped 4 bases and J dropped 0 bases, with 13 bases sitting between them. Looked up from germline, CDR1 is MRHNA and CDR2 is SNTAGT. This CDR3 spans 16 amino acids.

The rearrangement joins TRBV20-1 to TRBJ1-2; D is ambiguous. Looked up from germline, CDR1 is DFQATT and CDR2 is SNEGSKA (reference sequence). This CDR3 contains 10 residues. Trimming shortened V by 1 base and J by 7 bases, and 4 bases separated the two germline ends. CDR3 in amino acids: CSARAGGYTF. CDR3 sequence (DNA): TGCAGTGCTAGAGCCGGTGGCTACACCTTC.

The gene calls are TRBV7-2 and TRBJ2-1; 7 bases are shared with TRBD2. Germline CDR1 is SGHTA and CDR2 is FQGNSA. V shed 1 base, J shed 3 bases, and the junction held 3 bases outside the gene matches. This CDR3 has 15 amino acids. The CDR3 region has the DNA TGTGCCAGCAGCTTAGATATAGCGGGCTACAATGAGCAGTTCTTC. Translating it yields CASSLDIAGYNEQFF.

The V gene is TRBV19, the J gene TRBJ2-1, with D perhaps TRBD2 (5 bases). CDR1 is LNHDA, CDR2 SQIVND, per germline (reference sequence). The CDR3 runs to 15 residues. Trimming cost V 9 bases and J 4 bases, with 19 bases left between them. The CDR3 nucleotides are TGTGCCAGCCAGATTGTAGGAGGAAGTTACAATGAGCAGTTCTTC. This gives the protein CASQIVGGSYNEQFF.

The CDR3 loop reads CASSEAGTGYEKLFF. The CDR3 DNA sequence: TGTGCCAGCAGTGAAGCCGGGACAGGGTATGAAAAACTGTTTTTT. J is TRBJ1-4 and V is TRBV2; the match to TRBD1 covers 9 bases. The CDR3 has 15 residues. V lost 0 bases and J lost 6; bases outside the gene matches: 2. The V gene's germline CDR1 is SNHLY and CDR2 FYNNEI. The variable domain in full, with the rest retrieved from reference TRBV2 and TRBJ1-4, is EPEVTQTPSHQVTQMGQEVILRCVPISNHLYFYWYRQILGQKVEFLVSFYNNEISEKSEIFDDQFSVERPDGSNFTLKIRSTKLEDSAMYFCASSEAGTGYEKLFFGSGTQLSVL.

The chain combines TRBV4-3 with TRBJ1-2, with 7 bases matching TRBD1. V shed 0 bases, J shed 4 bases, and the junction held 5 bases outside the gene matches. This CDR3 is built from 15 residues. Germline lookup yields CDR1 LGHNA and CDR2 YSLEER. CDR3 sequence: CASSQDPSGGYGYTF. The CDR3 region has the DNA TGCGCCAGCAGCCAAGACCCCTCAGGGGGCTATGGCTACACCTTC.

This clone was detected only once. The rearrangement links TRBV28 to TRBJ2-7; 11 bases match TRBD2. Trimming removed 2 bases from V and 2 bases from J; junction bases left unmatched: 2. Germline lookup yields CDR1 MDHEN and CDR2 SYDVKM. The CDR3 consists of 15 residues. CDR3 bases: TGTGCCAGCAGTTTACTAGCGGGGGGACCCTACGAGCAGTACTTC. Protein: CASSLLAGGPYEQYF.

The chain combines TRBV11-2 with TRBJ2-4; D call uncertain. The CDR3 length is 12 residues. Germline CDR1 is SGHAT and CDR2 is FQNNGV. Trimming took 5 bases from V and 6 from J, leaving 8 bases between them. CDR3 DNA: TGTGCCAGCAGCCGGGTCGGAAACATTCAGTACTTC. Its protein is CASSRVGNIQYF.

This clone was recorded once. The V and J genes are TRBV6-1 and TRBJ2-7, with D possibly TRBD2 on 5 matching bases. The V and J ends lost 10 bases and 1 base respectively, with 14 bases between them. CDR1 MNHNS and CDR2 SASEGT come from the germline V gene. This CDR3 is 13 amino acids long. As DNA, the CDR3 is TGTGCCATCGAACCTAGAGGGTCCTACGAGCAGTACTTC. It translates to CAIEPRGSYEQYF.

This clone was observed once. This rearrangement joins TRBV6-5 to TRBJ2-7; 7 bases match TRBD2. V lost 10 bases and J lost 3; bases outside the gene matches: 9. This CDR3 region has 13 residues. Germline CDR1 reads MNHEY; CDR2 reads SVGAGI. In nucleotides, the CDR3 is TGTGCCACCCGACGGGGGGAAAACTACGAGCAGTACTTC. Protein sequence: CATRRGENYEQYF.

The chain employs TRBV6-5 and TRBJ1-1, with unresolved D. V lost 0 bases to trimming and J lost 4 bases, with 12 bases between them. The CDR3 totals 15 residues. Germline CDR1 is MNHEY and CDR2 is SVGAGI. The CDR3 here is CASSYSGVAGTEAFF. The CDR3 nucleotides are TGTGCCAGCAGTTACTCGGGAGTGGCGGGCACTGAAGCTTTCTTT.

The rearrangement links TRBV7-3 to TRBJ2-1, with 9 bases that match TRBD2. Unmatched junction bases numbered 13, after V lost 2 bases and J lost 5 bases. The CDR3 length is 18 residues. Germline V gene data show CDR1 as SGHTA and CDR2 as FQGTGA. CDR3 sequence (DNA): TGTGCCAGCAGCTTATCCGGCGGGGGGGCCTCACGGCACAATGAGCAGTTCTTC. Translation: CASSLSGGGASRHNEQFF. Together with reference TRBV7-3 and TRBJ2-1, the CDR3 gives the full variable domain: GAGVSQTPSNKVTEKGKYVELRCDPISGHTALYWYRQSLGQGPEFLIYFQGTGAADDSGLPNDRFFAVRPEGSVSTLKIQRTERGDSAVYLCASSLSGGGASRHNEQFFGPGTRLTVL.

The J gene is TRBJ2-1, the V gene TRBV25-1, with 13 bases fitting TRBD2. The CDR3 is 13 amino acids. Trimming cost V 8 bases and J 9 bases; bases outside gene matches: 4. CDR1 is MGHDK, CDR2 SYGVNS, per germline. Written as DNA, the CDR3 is TGTGCCAGCTCACTAGCGGGGGGGGCTGAGCAGTTCTTC. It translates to CASSLAGGAEQFF.

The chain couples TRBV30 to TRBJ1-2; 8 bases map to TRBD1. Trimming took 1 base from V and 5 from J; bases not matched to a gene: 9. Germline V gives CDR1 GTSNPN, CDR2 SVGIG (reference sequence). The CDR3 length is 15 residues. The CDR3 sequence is CAWSEDRAIVYGYTF. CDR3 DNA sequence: TGTGCCTGGAGTGAGGACAGGGCGATTGTTTATGGCTACACCTTC.

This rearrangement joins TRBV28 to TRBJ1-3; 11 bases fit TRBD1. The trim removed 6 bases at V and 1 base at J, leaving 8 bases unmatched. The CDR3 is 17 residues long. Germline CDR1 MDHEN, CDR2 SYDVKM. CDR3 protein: CASRGWDRGDSGNTIYF. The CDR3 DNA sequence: TGTGCCAGCAGAGGGTGGGACAGGGGGGATTCTGGAAACACCATATATTTT.

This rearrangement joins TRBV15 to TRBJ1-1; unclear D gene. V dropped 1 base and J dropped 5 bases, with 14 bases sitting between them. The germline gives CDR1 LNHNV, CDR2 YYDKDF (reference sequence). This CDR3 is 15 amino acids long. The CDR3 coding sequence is TGTGCCACCAGCAGAGCCGGGATATACGGGACTGAAGCTTTCTTT. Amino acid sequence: CATSRAGIYGTEAFF.